This T cell receptor (beta chain) comes out of a study of blood T cell repertoires in COVID-19 (dated by TCRdb to 2018 to 2021). Study-level background: Samples from collaborators originated in the United States, Italy and Spain and spanned both the acute and convalescent phases of COVID-19. The material from the prospective study consisted of cDNA or gDNA derived from T cells, B-cell-depleted T cells, or PBMCs. Subjects who had been exposed to COVID-19, were actively infected with it, or had recovered from it provided the deeply sampled blood TCRbeta repertoires that made up the dataset. The repertoires were released in a freely available public database intended as a resource for research on the immune response to SARS-CoV-2. The samples were drawn from two sources: the first 160 participants of the ongoing ImmuneRACE study, and fewer than 1,500 subjects contributed by 6 global collaborators. The sample metadata nearly always contained a de-identified subject ID, COVID-19 status, age in years and sex. Where HLA class I and class II types were available, the types were taken from metadata supplied by the sample provider, not from assay-based typing.

TCRbeta CDR3 regions were amplified from genomic DNA by means of the immunoSEQ Assay, a bias-controlled multiplex PCR. Processing in the source paper ran as follows. The number of nucleated cells in each sample was estimated by amplification of reference gene primers within the assay. Sequence reads were collapsed and filtered to measure the absolute abundance of every unique TCRbeta CDR3 rearrangement. For each sample, productive Simpson clonality was calculated as the square root of Simpson's diversity index over productive rearrangements. Not all clones reach the TCRdb copy of this immuneACCESS table, which keeps in-frame sequences only. Checked studies attribute under half of the gap to unresolved V genes and leave the rest unexplained. D and trimming were read from the DNA, whereas the V and J calls and clone size are those reported in that table. This sample holds approximately 210,000 clones; roughly four fifths were observed only once. The ten largest clones represent 9.5% to 15% of the sample.

Summary of the overall study and its limitations: The amount of clinical and demographic metadata varied by source and participant and was provided uncurated.

Its CDR3 holds 12 amino acids, cysteine through phenylalanine. The only DNA kept is the CDR3, 36 bases in frame from the first base. Trimming leaves V shorter by 7 bases and J shorter by 3 bases, with the junction holding 3 bases beyond the gene matches. The collaborating institutions used their own protocols to collect whole blood in K2EDTA tubes. For TCRbeta analysis, collaborator samples were shipped as frozen whole blood, as isolated PBMCs, or as DNA extracted from either sample type. This clone was counted between two and nine times. No cognate antigen has been identified for it. No base-level quality is on record; no much larger clone is a single base apart.

The sample comprised peripheral blood. The chain links TRBV12-3 or TRBV12-4 with TRBJ2-7; 7 central nucleotides agree with TRBD2. The TCR comes from a woman in her 40s with acute or convalescent COVID-19. The nucleotide sequence reads TGTGCCAGCATGGCGGGGGACTACGAGCAGTACTTC. It encodes CASMAGDYEQYF.